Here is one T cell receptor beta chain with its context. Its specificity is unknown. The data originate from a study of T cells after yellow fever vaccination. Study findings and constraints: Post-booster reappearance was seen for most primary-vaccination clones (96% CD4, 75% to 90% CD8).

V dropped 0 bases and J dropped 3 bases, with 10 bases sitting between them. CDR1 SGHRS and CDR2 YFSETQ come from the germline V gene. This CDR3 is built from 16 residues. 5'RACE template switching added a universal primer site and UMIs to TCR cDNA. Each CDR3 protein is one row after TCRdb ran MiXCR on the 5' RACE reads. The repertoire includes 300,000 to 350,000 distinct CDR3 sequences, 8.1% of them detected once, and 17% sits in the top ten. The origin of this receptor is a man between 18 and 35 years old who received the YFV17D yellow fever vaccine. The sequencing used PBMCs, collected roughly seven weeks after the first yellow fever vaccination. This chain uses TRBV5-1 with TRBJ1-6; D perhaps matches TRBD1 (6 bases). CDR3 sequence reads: CASSLGETGYNSPLHF. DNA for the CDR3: TGCGCCAGCAGCTTGGGAGAGACAGGCTATAATTCACCCCTCCACTTT.